This T cell receptor (beta chain) was identified during a study of blood T cell repertoires in COVID-19. Per the study methods: Researchers report that nucleated cell counts were estimated from reference gene primer amplification. The protocol was immunoSEQ multiplex PCR, while the TCRdb copy is restricted to in-frame clones and leaves out a portion. D and trimming come from the DNA, and the V and J calls and clone size come from that table. The profile shows a few hundred thousand clones, 80% to 90% of them singletons. CDR1 LNHDA and CDR2 SQIVND come from the germline V gene (reference sequence). Deletions cut 3 bases from V and 5 bases from J, with 8 bases between. This CDR3 has 13 residues.

The rearrangement joins TRBV19 to TRBJ2-1; the D gene is possibly TRBD2 (5 bases). This TCR was recovered from a woman under 30 in a cohort exposed to, infected with or recovered from COVID-19 (not recorded which). The sample consisted of PBMCs or T cells enriched from blood (not recorded which). CDR3 protein: CASSIGLNNEQFF. CDR3 nucleotide sequence: TGTGCCAGTAGTATTGGACTTAACAATGAGCAGTTCTTC.